This TCR beta chain was profiled in a study of blood T cells in healthy people across ages. Whole-study findings and limits: Age brought a roughly linear fall in TCR beta diversity measured per million T cells.

V lost 4 bases to trimming and J lost 4 bases; unmatched junction nucleotides: 9. CDR3 length: 15 residues. The germline gives CDR1 DFQATT, CDR2 SNEGSKA (reference sequence). Concerning this clonotype itself: The antigen is undetermined.

The second PCR ran roughly 6 to 11 cycles with a sample-barcoded 5' primer and J-beta primers. One entry per CDR3 protein, called by TCRdb with MiXCR from the 5' RACE reads. Of about 1,000,000 distinct CDR3 sequences listed, over 35% are singletons. Material: blood. This sequence was found in a woman in her fifties or sixties in good health. The chain is built from TRBV20-1 and TRBJ2-3, with 9 bases fitting TRBD2. DNA of the CDR3: TGCAGTGCTAAACCGGGACTAGCTATTCCAGATACGCAGTATTTT. Translation gives CSAKPGLAIPDTQYF.